This passage covers 6 T cell receptor beta chains from one sample sequenced in a study of blood T cell dynamics during melanoma immunotherapy. Stated time point: week 3, after first cycle of checkpoint inhibitor. Produced via immunoSEQ multiplex PCR; TCRdb's table is partial and in-frame only. This table holds about 11,000 clones, approximately 88% found once. The source was blood, collected from a patient treated with checkpoint blockade. The source of these receptors is a human donor with melanoma.

The rearrangement uses TRBV9 and TRBJ2-3; weak D call: TRBD1 (6 bases). Germline values: CDR1 SGDLS, CDR2 YYNGEE. V was clipped by 4 bases and J by 6 bases, with 18 bases between them. The CDR3 sequence is 15 residues long. The CDR3 sequence is CASSPTQGPWDTQYF. The CDR3 DNA follows: TGTGCCAGCAGCCCCACACAGGGCCCCTGGGATACGCAGTATTTT.

The V and J genes are TRBV7-9 and TRBJ2-7, with a weak D call TRBD1 (6 bases). Germline V gene data show CDR1 as SEHNR and CDR2 as FQNEAQ (reference sequence). This CDR3 comprises 14 residues. V was clipped by 1 base and J by 0 bases, with 7 bases between them. As DNA, the CDR3 is TGTGCCAGCAGCTTAGGGGACACCTCCTACGAGCAGTACTTC. Its protein is CASSLGDTSYEQYF.

The chain links TRBV9 to TRBJ2-3; D tentatively fits TRBD1 or TRBD2 (5 bases each). The CDR3 is 12 amino acids. Germline CDR1 and CDR2: SGDLS and YYNGEE. V was clipped by 3 bases and J by 10 bases, with 12 bases between them. The CDR3 nucleotides are TGTGCCAGCAGCGGAGACAGCGGTTCGCAGTATTTT. Translated: CASSGDSGSQYF.

This clone has just a few counts. V is TRBV6-5 and J is TRBJ1-2, with no clear D. V dropped 2 bases and J dropped 6 bases, with 10 bases sitting between them. Germline V lookup: CDR1 MNHEY, CDR2 SVGAGI. The CDR3 spans 13 residues. The CDR3 region is CASSYTYSDGYTF. DNA of the CDR3: TGTGCCAGCAGTTACACCTACAGTGATGGCTACACCTTC.

The V and J genes are TRBV7-9 and TRBJ2-3, with 8 bases lining up with TRBD2. The V segment lost 3 bases and the J segment 1 base; nucleotides outside the gene matches: 9. This CDR3 spans 17 amino acids. From germline, CDR1 is SEHNR and CDR2 FQNEAQ (reference sequence). CDR3 nucleotides: TGTGCCAGCAGCTTGGGGCGGGCGGGGGGACGCACAGATACGCAGTATTTT. This gives the protein CASSLGRAGGRTDTQYF.

V usage is TRBV9 and J usage is TRBJ1-1, with 8 bases identical to TRBD1. The trim removed 0 bases at V and 7 bases at J, leaving 5 bases unmatched. Germline values: CDR1 SGDLS, CDR2 YYNGEE. The CDR3 is 14 residues long. The DNA of the CDR3 is TGTGCCAGCAGCGTAGTGGACAGGGCGAATGAAGCTTTCTTT. Its protein product is CASSVVDRANEAFF.